What follows are 11 T cell receptor beta chains derived from one specimen sequenced in a study of T-cell reconstitution after alpha-beta-depleted transplantation in children. The authors prepared the TCRbeta library with unique molecular identifiers. TCRdb processed the PCR reads anew with MiXCR; each CDR3 protein has one entry. The data hold about 830,000 distinct CDR3 sequences, with 15% to 20% observed a single time. The sequenced sample was PBMCs, mostly from graft donor cells, obtained 360 days after TCRalphabeta/CD19-depleted stem cell transplant. These receptors were collected from a male patient younger than 18 who had a stem cell transplant for acute lymphoblastic leukemia, so the T cells may come from the graft donor.

This clonotype showed up just a few times. CDR3 region: CSVEMFSSTGELFF. The DNA of the CDR3 is TGCAGCGTTGAGATGTTTAGTAGCACCGGGGAGCTGTTTTTT. The rearrangement joins TRBV29-1 to TRBJ2-2; unclear D gene. CDR3 length equals 14 residues. Germline V gene sequence: CDR1 SQVTM, CDR2 ANQGSEA. The V end lost 3 bases, the J end lost 4 bases, and 12 bases lay between the germline ends.

Only a few counts were recorded for this clonotype. V and J are TRBV28 and TRBJ1-5; TRBD1 matches at 7 bases. Germline V gene lookup returns CDR1 MDHEN and CDR2 SYDVKM. CDR3 size: 13 residues. V was clipped by 10 bases and J by 4 bases; unmatched bases: 7. The CDR3 here is CAIEAGGNQPQHF. The CDR3 DNA reads as TGTGCCATCGAGGCAGGGGGGAATCAGCCCCAGCATTTT.

The rearrangement uses TRBV7-9 and TRBJ2-7, with 8 bases fitting TRBD2. V shed 5 bases and J 5 bases; nucleotides not matched to a gene: 8. This CDR3 comprises 14 residues. Looked up from germline, CDR1 is SEHNR and CDR2 is FQNEAQ (reference sequence). CDR3 in DNA: TGTGCCAGCAGCCGGGAGGGCCCAGTGAACGAGCAGTACTTC. This encodes CASSREGPVNEQYF.

This clonotype was recorded at least ten times. The chain is built from TRBV27 and TRBJ2-7, with D possibly being TRBD2 (7 bases). Germline-derived CDR1 and CDR2 are MNHEY and SMNVEV (reference sequence). CDR3 length: 16 residues. Between the trimmed V and J ends, which lost 0 bases and 5 bases, there was a span of 17 bases. The CDR3 DNA follows: TGTGCCAGCAGTTTATCCTGGGGAGGGGGTAGGAACGAGCAGTACTTC. Translating it yields CASSLSWGGGRNEQYF.

This clonotype was detected a few times. The chain is built from TRBV20-1 and TRBJ2-1; D ambiguous. Trimming cost V 2 bases and J 0 bases, with 14 bases left between them. Germline lookup yields CDR1 DFQATT and CDR2 SNEGSKA (reference sequence). This CDR3 is 16 amino acids long. CDR3 nucleotides: TGCAGTGCTAGAATGATTGGGCTGAGCTCCTACAATGAGCAGTTCTTC. Residues: CSARMIGLSSYNEQFF.

The chain recombines TRBV11-2 with TRBJ2-3; 11 bases match TRBD2. Unmatched junction bases numbered 6, after V lost 5 bases and J lost 2 bases. The CDR3 covers 16 residues. Germline CDR1 and CDR2: SGHAT and FQNNGV. CDR3 nucleotide sequence: TGTGCCAGCAGCAAACGACTAGCGGGATCCACAGATACGCAGTATTTT. Translating gives CASSKRLAGSTDTQYF. The whole variable domain, filled in from reference TRBV11-2 and TRBJ2-3, reads EAGVAQSPRYKIIEKRQSVAFWCNPISGHATLYWYQQILGQGPKLLIQFQNNGVVDDSQLPKDRFSAERLKGVDSTLKIQPAKLEDSAVYLCASSKRLAGSTDTQYFGPGTRLTVL.

In its sample, this clonotype was seen many times. The chain is built from TRBV5-1 and TRBJ2-7; D gene uncertain. The V end lost 2 bases, the J end lost 1 base, and 19 bases lay between the germline ends. The CDR3 totals 17 residues. The germline gives CDR1 SGHRS, CDR2 YFSETQ. CDR3 bases: TGCGCCAGCAGCTTCCTTCCCGAGCCTACGCGGTCCTACGAGCAGTACTTC. Protein product: CASSFLPEPTRSYEQYF.

Only a few counts were recorded for this clonotype. V gene TRBV5-1 combines with J gene TRBJ1-5; D not resolved. Per germline, CDR1 SGHRS and CDR2 YFSETQ. The CDR3 runs to 14 residues. Deletions cut 0 bases from V and 7 bases from J, with 11 bases between. The CDR3 nucleotides are TGCGCCAGCAGCTTGGAGCTTTCCGGGCAGCCCCAGCATTTT. Translation: CASSLELSGQPQHF. Drawing the rest from reference TRBV5-1 and TRBJ1-5, the complete variable domain is KAGVTQTPRYLIKTRGQQVTLSCSPISGHRSVSWYQQTPGQGLQFLFEYFSETQRNKGNFPGRFSGRQFSNSRSEMNVSTLELGDSALYLCASSLELSGQPQHFGDGTRLSIL.

This clonotype was detected only a few times. The chain carries TRBV7-8 and TRBJ2-1; 8 positions agree with TRBD2. Germline V gene data show CDR1 as SGHVS and CDR2 as FQNEAQ. With V trimmed by 1 base and J by 8 bases, 4 bases remained unmatched. This CDR3 has 14 amino acids. Here the CDR3 DNA reads TGTGCCAGCAGCTTAGAACTAGCGGTCGATGAGCAGTTCTTC. Amino acid sequence: CASSLELAVDEQFF.

There are a few counts of this clonotype. CDR3 coding DNA: TGTGCCAGCAGCTTAATACCCGCCTACGAGCAGTACTTC. Translating gives CASSLIPAYEQYF. The V gene is TRBV7-3, the J gene TRBJ2-7; D not resolved. The CDR3 extends over 13 amino acids. The germline CDR1 and CDR2 sequences are SGHTA and FQGTGA. V dropped 1 base and J dropped 2 bases, with 6 bases sitting between them.

CDR3 in amino acids: CASSALGLAGDKNIQYF. The DNA for the CDR3 is TGTGCCAGCAGCGCACTGGGACTAGCGGGAGACAAAAACATTCAGTACTTC. V gene TRBV7-8 combines with J gene TRBJ2-4, with 14 bases aligning to TRBD2. The trim removed 5 bases at V and 3 bases at J, leaving 6 bases unmatched. Germline V lookup: CDR1 SGHVS, CDR2 FQNEAQ. The CDR3 extends over 17 amino acids. The full variable domain, with the rest looked up from reference TRBV7-8 and TRBJ2-4, is GAGVSQSPRYKVAKRGQDVALRCDPISGHVSLFWYQQALGQGPEFLTYFQNEAQLDKSGLPSDRFFAERPEGSVSTLKIQRTQQEDSAVYLCASSALGLAGDKNIQYFGAGTRLSVL.